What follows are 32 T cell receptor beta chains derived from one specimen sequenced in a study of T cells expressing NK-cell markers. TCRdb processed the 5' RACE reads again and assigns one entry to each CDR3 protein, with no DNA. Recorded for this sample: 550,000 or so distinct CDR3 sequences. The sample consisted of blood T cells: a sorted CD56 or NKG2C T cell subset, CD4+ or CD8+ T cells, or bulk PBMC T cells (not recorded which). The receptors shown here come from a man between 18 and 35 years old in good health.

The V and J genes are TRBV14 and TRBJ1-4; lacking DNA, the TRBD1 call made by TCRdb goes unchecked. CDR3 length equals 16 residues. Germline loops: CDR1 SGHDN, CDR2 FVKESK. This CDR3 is CASSQVGTGMGEKLFF.

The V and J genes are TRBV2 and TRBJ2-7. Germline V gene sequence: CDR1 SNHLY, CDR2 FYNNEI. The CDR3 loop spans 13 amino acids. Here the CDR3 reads CASSVNQDYEQYF.

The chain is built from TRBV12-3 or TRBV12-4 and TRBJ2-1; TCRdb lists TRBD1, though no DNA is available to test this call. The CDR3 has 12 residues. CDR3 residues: CASSPLQGKQFF.

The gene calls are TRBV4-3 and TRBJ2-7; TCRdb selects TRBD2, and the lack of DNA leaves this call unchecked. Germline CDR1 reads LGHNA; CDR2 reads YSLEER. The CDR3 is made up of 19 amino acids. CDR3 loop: CASSQRIGLAGGGPYEQYF.

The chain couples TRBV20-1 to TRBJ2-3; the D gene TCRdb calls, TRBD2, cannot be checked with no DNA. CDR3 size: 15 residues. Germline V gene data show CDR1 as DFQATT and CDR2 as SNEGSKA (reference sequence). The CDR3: CSASAGTSGIDTQYF.

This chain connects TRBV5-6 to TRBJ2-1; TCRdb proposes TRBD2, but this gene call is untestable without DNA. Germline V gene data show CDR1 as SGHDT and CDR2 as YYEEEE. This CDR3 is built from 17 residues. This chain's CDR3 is CASSFAGLAGVGNEQFF.

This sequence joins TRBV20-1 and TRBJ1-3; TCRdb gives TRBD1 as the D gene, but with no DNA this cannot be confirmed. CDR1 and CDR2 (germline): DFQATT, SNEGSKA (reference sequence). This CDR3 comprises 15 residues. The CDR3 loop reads CSAKKAGTGGNTIYF.

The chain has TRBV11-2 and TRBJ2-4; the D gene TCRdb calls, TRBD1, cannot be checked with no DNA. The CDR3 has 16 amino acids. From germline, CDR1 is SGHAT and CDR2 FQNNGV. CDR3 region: CASSLGGGASKNIQYF. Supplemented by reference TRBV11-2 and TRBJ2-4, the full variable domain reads EAGVAQSPRYKIIEKRQSVAFWCNPISGHATLYWYQQILGQGPKLLIQFQNNGVVDDSQLPKDRFSAERLKGVDSTLKIQPAKLEDSAVYLCASSLGGGASKNIQYFGAGTRLSVL.

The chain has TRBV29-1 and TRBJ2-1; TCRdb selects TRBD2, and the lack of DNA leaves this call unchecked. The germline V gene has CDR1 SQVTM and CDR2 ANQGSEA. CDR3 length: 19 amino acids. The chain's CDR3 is CSVEGTSGFRPGGYNEQFF.

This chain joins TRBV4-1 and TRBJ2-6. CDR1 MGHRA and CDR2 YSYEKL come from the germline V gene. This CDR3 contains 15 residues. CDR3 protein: CASRMTLSGANVLTF.

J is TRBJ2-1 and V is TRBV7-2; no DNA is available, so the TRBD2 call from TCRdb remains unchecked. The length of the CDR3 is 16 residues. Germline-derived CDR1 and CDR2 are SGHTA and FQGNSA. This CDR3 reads CASSLVLLAGANEQFF.

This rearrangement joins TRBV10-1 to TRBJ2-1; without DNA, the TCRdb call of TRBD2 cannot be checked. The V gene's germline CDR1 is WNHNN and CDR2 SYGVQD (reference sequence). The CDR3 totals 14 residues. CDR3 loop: CASSEAGGWNEQFF.

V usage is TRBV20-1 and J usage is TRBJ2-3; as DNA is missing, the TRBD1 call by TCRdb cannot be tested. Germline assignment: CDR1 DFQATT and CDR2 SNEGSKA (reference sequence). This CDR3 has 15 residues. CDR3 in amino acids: CSARAGRGNTDTQYF.

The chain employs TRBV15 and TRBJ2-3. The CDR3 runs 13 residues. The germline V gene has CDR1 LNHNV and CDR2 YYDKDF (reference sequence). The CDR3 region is CATSRAEDYTQYF.

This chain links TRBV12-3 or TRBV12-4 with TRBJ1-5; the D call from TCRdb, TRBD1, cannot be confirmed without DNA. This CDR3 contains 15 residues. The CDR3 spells CASSRGSDGNQPQHF.

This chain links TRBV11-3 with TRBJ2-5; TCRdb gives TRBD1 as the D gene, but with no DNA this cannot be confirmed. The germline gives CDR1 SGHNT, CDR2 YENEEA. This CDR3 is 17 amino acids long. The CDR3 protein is CASSPGTERTIGETQYF.

Here the CDR3 reads CSATLGTGLFNEQFF. The V and J genes are TRBV29-1 and TRBJ2-1; TCRdb calls TRBD1, which cannot be checked without DNA. CDR1 and CDR2 from the germline V gene are SQVTM and ANQGSEA. This CDR3 spans 15 amino acids.

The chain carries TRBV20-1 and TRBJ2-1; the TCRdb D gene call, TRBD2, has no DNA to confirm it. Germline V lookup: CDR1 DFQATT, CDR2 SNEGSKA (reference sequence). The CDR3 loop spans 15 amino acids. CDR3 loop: CSARGPRGALNEQFF.

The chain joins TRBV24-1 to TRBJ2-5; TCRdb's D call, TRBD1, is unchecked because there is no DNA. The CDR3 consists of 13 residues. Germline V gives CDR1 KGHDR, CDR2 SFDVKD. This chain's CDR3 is CAIGTDPEETQYF.

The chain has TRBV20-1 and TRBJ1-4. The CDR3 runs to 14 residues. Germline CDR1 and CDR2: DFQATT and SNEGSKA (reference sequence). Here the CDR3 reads CSASSRRGSEKLFF.

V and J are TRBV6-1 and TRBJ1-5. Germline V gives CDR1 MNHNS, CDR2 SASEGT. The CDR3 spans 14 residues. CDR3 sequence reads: CASSGRGSNQPQHF.

CDR3 residues: CASSLAGTRNTGELFF. The chain recombines TRBV7-9 with TRBJ2-2; TCRdb gives TRBD1 as the D gene, but with no DNA this cannot be confirmed. The germline gives CDR1 SEHNR, CDR2 FQNEAQ (reference sequence). The CDR3 totals 16 residues.

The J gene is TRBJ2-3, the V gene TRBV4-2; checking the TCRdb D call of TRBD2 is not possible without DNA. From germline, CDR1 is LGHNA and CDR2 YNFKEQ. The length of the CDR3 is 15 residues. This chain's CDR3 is CASSFGTSATDTQYF.

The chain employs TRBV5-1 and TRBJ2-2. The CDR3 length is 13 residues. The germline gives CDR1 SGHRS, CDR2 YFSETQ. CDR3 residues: CASSLDMTGELFF.

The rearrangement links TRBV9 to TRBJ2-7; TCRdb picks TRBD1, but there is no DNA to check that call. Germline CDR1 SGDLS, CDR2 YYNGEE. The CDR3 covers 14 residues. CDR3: CASSGGVMPYEQYF.

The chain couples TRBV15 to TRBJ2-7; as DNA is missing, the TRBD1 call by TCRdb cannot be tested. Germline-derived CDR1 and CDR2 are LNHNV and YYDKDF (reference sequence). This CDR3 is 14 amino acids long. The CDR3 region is CATSSGTISVEQYF.

CDR3 region: CASSLVRTGGIGGYTF. The chain has TRBV12-3 or TRBV12-4 and TRBJ1-2; absent DNA, TCRdb's TRBD1 call cannot be checked. This CDR3 has 16 amino acids.

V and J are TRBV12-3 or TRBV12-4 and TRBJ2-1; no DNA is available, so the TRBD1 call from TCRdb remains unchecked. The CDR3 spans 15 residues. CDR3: CASRHRTADYNEQFF.

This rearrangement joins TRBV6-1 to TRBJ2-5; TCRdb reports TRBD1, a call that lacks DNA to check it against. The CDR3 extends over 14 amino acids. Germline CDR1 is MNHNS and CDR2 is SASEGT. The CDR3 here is CASKQGTPPGSQYF.

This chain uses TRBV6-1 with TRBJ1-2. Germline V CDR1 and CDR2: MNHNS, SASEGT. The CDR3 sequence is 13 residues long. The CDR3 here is CASSGTGRDGYTF.

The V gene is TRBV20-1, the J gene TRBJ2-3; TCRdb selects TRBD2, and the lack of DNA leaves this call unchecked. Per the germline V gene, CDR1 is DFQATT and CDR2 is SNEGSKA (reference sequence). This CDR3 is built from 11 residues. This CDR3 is CSAPPRATQYF.

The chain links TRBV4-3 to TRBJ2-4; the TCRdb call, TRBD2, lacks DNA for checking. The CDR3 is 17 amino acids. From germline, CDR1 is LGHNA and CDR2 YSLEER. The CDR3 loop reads CASSHPTSGASKNIQYF.